The clone carrying this T cell receptor beta chain was recorded once. Its antigen is not known. This may stem from a read error, because a much larger clone lies one nucleotide away. Germline V gene data show CDR1 as SQVTM and CDR2 as ANQGSEA. The CDR3 has 13 residues. Reverse transcription of approximately 0.55 ug total RNA with a constant-region primer produced TCR beta cDNA. Researchers made the TCR beta libraries by running three nested multiplex PCR rounds with slightly modified ARM-PCR. Forward primers for TRBV1-TRBV30 and a C-beta reverse primer served the first two PCR rounds, at 10 cycles each. TCRdb re-called the multiplex PCR reads through MiXCR, storing one row per CDR3 protein. The sample lists approximately 110,000 distinct CDR3 sequences; under 65% were seen once. The data were obtained in a study of tumor-infiltrating lymphocytes in primary liver carcinoma. Study summary: Aged between 30 and 69 years, the patients were men and women. Overall study findings and caveats: Less overlap was seen in tumor-adjacent and tumor-blood pairs than in tumor region pairs. Tumor tissue displayed a significantly greater top-250-clone fraction than blood (p = 0.039).

Taking about 17-33 mg of unsorted bulk tissue, the authors co-extracted RNA and DNA. Resection treated the patients' primary liver carcinoma. The TCR comes from a woman aged 55-69 years with primary liver carcinoma and hepatitis B virus infection. The source material was liver tumor tissue from sampling region 3. Specified subset: tumor region T3, left-lateral pole. This rearrangement joins TRBV29-1 to TRBJ2-2; possibly TRBD2 for D (5 bases). The CDR3 protein is CSVGNTNTGELSF. In DNA, the CDR3 is TGCAGCGTTGGAAACACAAACACCGGGGAGCTGTCTTTT.